One and the same sample provided the 10 T cell receptor beta chains below, sequenced in a study of T cells in Graves' hyperthyroidism and ophthalmopathy. Regions amplified from RNA transcripts were the TCR beta CDR3 regions. The primer set for the first-round RT-PCR of the TCR CDR3 was HTBI. TCRdb re-analysed the multiplex PCR reads in MiXCR, keeping a single row per CDR3 protein. The repertoire consists of 650,000 to 750,000 distinct CDR3 sequences, with approximately 15% occurring once and the leading ten covering roughly 10%. Sequencing used blood. These receptors were taken from a woman aged 18-29 years with Graves' hyperthyroidism.

This clonotype was counted many times. The chain links TRBV20-1 to TRBJ2-7, with 10 nucleotides matching TRBD1. Germline trimming cut 6 bases from V and 6 bases from J; bases unmatched to any gene: 14. The CDR3 length is 15 residues. The germline V gene encodes CDR1 DFQATT and CDR2 SNEGSKA (reference sequence). The DNA for the CDR3 is TGCAGTGCGCCGCCAATTTCTGGACAGGGGGTCGAGCAGTACTTC. This codes for CSAPPISGQGVEQYF.

Only one count was recorded for this clonotype. V gene TRBV14 combines with J gene TRBJ2-5; 8 bases are shared with TRBD1. After removal of 6 bases from V and 5 bases from J, the junction contained 11 bases not matched to a gene. CDR1 is SGHDN and CDR2 is FVKESK in the germline V gene. The CDR3 length is 15 residues. The CDR3, as DNA: TGTGCCAGCAGTACAAGGGAGGACAGGGTTGAGACCCAGTACTTC. Amino acid sequence: CASSTREDRVETQYF.

This clonotype was seen repeatedly, ten times or more. V usage is TRBV5-5 and J usage is TRBJ1-4; D not certain. Germline lookup yields CDR1 SGHKS and CDR2 YYEKEE (reference sequence). Between the trimmed V and J ends, which lost 1 base and 8 bases, there was a span of 12 bases. CDR3 length: 14 amino acids. The CDR3 reads CASSLHGEAEKLFF. The CDR3 DNA follows: TGTGCCAGCAGCTTGCATGGGGAGGCCGAAAAACTGTTTTTT.

The chain joins TRBV15 to TRBJ2-1; TRBD2 agrees at 10 bases. Germline V gives CDR1 LNHNV, CDR2 YYDKDF (reference sequence). The CDR3 covers 16 residues. With V trimmed by 3 bases and J by 7 bases, 9 bases remained unmatched. This CDR3 is CATSSRAGGHLNEQFF. CDR3 sequence (DNA): TGTGCCACCAGCAGCCGAGCGGGAGGGCACTTGAATGAGCAGTTCTTC.

This clonotype showed up just a few times. V and J are TRBV18 and TRBJ2-5, with D perhaps matching TRBD2 (6 bases). Germline CDR1 is KGHSH and CDR2 is LQKENI. V dropped 5 bases and J dropped 4 bases, with 11 bases sitting between them. The CDR3 loop spans 13 amino acids. CDR3 in amino acids: CASSAPGAETQYF. CDR3 bases: TGTGCCAGCTCAGCCCCGGGAGCAGAGACCCAGTACTTC.

This clonotype was recorded at least ten times. V usage is TRBV12-3 or TRBV12-4 and J usage is TRBJ2-2; D is undetermined. V lost 1 base and J 6 bases, leaving 6 bases between the germline ends. This CDR3 is built from 13 residues. The CDR3 region has the DNA TGTGCCAGCAGTTTAGTCAATCCCGGGGAGCTGTTTTTT. Amino acid sequence: CASSLVNPGELFF.

In this sample, this clonotype turned up many times. The rearrangement joins TRBV28 to TRBJ1-5, with a possible D match to TRBD1 (6 bases). The CDR3 is made up of 15 amino acids. Per the germline V gene, CDR1 is MDHEN and CDR2 is SYDVKM. V was shortened by 6 bases and J by 1 base, with 13 bases between the two germline ends. CDR3 coding DNA: TGTGCCAGCAGATTACCACAGGGAAGCAATCAGCCCCAGCATTTT. This gives the protein CASRLPQGSNQPQHF.

Of note for this clonotype: This may arise from a read error, as a much more abundant clone is one base away. This CDR3 reads CASRAWDRGFYYGHTF. As DNA, the CDR3 is TGTGCCAGCAGGGCTTGGGACAGGGGGTTCTACTATGGCCACACCTTC. V and J are TRBV2 and TRBJ1-2; 11 positions match TRBD1. CDR3 size: 16 residues. Germline assignment: CDR1 SNHLY and CDR2 FYNNEI.

A few counts support this clonotype. V usage is TRBV9 and J usage is TRBJ2-3; 9 bases are shared with TRBD2. The V gene end was trimmed by 3 bases and the J gene end by 2 bases; junction bases not matched to a gene: 16. Per germline, CDR1 SGDLS and CDR2 YYNGEE. The CDR3 consists of 19 residues. The CDR3 nucleotides read TGTGCCAGCAGCGCACCAACCGGGACTAGCTTCGGCTCCACAGATACGCAGTATTTT. Its translation is CASSAPTGTSFGSTDTQYF.

There are a few counts of this clonotype. The chain uses TRBV29-1 and TRBJ1-1; D remains unclear. The V and J ends lost 4 bases and 1 base respectively, with 7 bases between them. This CDR3 contains 12 residues. The germline CDR1 and CDR2 sequences are SQVTM and ANQGSEA. CDR3 DNA: TGCAGCGTTGTACCCGGGAACACTGAAGCTTTCTTT. Its protein is CSVVPGNTEAFF. Full variable domain (remainder filled in from reference TRBV29-1 and TRBJ1-1): SAVISQKPSRDICQRGTSLTIQCQVDSQVTMMFWYRQQPGQSLTLIATANQGSEATYESGFVIDKFPISRPNLTFSTLTVSNMSPEDSSIYLCSVVPGNTEAFFGQGTRLTVV.